This TCR beta chain was captured by sequencing in a study of high-grade serous ovarian cancer treatment subgroups. Study findings and constraints: TCR relatedness rose with neoantigen level and trended with mutation load.

Tumor samples were taken before definitive surgery or chemotherapy. In regard to this clone: Its matching antigen is unknown.

The CDR3 length is 15 residues. Germline V lookup: CDR1 MNHNS, CDR2 SASEGT. Trimming shortened V by 8 bases and J by 0 bases, and 14 bases separated the two germline ends. Sequencing used immunoSEQ multiplex PCR; TCRdb keeps in-frame clones, though not all of them. The profile shows some 15,000 clones, roughly 90% of them singletons. This chain uses TRBV6-1 with TRBJ2-4; D is undetermined. The sequence was collected from a human donor with high-grade serous ovarian cancer. Sequenced: tumor tissue. The CDR3 coding sequence is TGTGCCAGCTCCCCTAACGAACTAGCCAAAAACATTCAGTACTTC. This encodes CASSPNELAKNIQYF.